These T cell receptor beta chains were read from a single sample in a study of T-cell memory formation after mild COVID-19. A single record per CDR3 protein comes from TCRdb applying MiXCR to the 5' RACE reads. This table holds about 140,000 distinct CDR3 sequences, 11% to 15% found once. The sample was PBMCs or a T cell subset sorted from them (not recorded which). All receptors come from an adult woman who had mild COVID-19 (a few samples of this study predate the infection). Cell type and time point are not known. The CDR3 runs from the conserved cysteine through the conserved F or W. D genes are given only for firm matches. Size tells how often a clone was seen (once, few, many) or the class of an expanded clone, and some rows leave it out.

cdr3_nt | cdr3_aa | d_call | j_call | clone_size | v_call
TGTGCCAGCAGCGGGCCAGGGACTAGCAGGGCTTACGATGAGCAGTTCTTC | CASSGPGTSRAYDEQFF | TRBD2 | TRBJ2-1 | - | TRBV11-1
TGTGCCAGCAGCTTGGAATCGACAGGGGCGACCTACGAGCAGTACTTC | CASSLESTGATYEQYF | TRBD1 | TRBJ2-7 | - | TRBV5-4
TGTGCCAGCACTTGGACTAGCGGAGGCAATGAGCAGTTCTTC | CASTWTSGGNEQFF | TRBD2 | TRBJ2-1 | few | TRBV2
TGCGCCAGCAGCCAGATCGGGGGAGATACGCAGTATTTT | CASSQIGGDTQYF | - | TRBJ2-3 | few | TRBV4-1
TGTGCCAGCAGTGTGGACAGGGCTGAAGCTTTCTTT | CASSVDRAEAFF | TRBD1 | TRBJ1-1 | - | TRBV12-3/TRBV12-4
TGCAGCGTTGCCCTTGGGGAGGGAGGCGTGGAGCCCCAGCATTTT | CSVALGEGGVEPQHF | - | TRBJ1-5 | - | TRBV29-1
TGCAGTGCTAGGAAGGCACCCTATGGCTACACCTTC | CSARKAPYGYTF | - | TRBJ1-2 | few | TRBV20-1
TGTGCCAGCAGCTATGGATCCTACGAGCAGTACTTC | CASSYGSYEQYF | - | TRBJ2-7 | many | TRBV5-6
TGTGCCAGCCCCCCACTACGGACAGGGAGATCTAGCAATCAGCCCCAGCATTTT | CASPPLRTGRSSNQPQHF | TRBD1 | TRBJ1-5 | few | TRBV27
TGTGCCAGCAGCCAAGATCTACTGGGGTATGAGCAGTTCTTC | CASSQDLLGYEQFF | - | TRBJ2-1 | - | TRBV14
TGTGCCACCAGCAGATCAACTAGCGGACAAGAGACCCAGTACTTC | CATSRSTSGQETQYF | TRBD2 | TRBJ2-5 | few | TRBV15
TGTGCCAGCAGCTTAGAATTTTGGGGCAGGGACAATGGCTACACCTTC | CASSLEFWGRDNGYTF | - | TRBJ1-2 | few | TRBV7-8
TGTGCCAGCAGTTACCCCCCATGGAGCCCGGCGGCCAAAAACATTCAGTACTTC | CASSYPPWSPAAKNIQYF | - | TRBJ2-4 | - | TRBV6-2/TRBV6-3
TGTGCCAGCAGCTCGGGACAGGGGCCAGCAGATACGCAGTATTTT | CASSSGQGPADTQYF | TRBD1 | TRBJ2-3 | - | TRBV5-6
TGTGCCATTTCCTGGGGGGGTGAGCAGTTCTTC | CAISWGGEQFF | TRBD2 | TRBJ2-1 | few | TRBV25-1
TGTGCCAGCAGCTCAATAGCGGGGAGTCTTGACAATGAGCAGTTCTTC | CASSSIAGSLDNEQFF | TRBD2 | TRBJ2-1 | - | TRBV7-3
TGTGCCAGTATAAACAGGCGGACAGGCGGGGCCGGGACTGAAGCTTTCTTT | CASINRRTGGAGTEAFF | TRBD1 | TRBJ1-1 | few | TRBV9
TGTGCCATTAAAGGGGGATACACTGAAGCTTTCTTT | CAIKGGYTEAFF | - | TRBJ1-1 | - | TRBV12-3/TRBV12-4
TGTGCCAGCAGCCTATCGCGTCCCGGGGCCACCTACGAGCAGTACTTC | CASSLSRPGATYEQYF | - | TRBJ2-7 | few | TRBV3-1
TGCAGTGCCCCGAACGCGGCCTATGGCTACACCTTC | CSAPNAAYGYTF | - | TRBJ1-2 | - | TRBV20-1
TGTGCCAGCAGCGTAGTAGGGGGCGGCTATGGCTACACCTTC | CASSVVGGGYGYTF | TRBD1 | TRBJ1-2 | - | TRBV9
TGTGCCAGCAGTGCTATGGGACTGGAGGCGGGAGAGACCCAGTACTTC | CASSAMGLEAGETQYF | - | TRBJ2-5 | - | TRBV12-3/TRBV12-4
TGTGCCAGCAGCCCCTGGGTGAGGCTAGCGGGAGCTTTGTACCAAGAGACCCAGTACTTC | CASSPWVRLAGALYQETQYF | TRBD2 | TRBJ2-5 | - | TRBV7-2
TGTGCCAGCAGTTTTGGGACAGGGGGTGATGGGTCACCCCTCCACTTT | CASSFGTGGDGSPLHF | TRBD1 | TRBJ1-6 | few | TRBV27
TGTGCCAGCAGTGAAGCTAGGGGAAGAGAGACCCAGTACTTC | CASSEARGRETQYF | - | TRBJ2-5 | - | TRBV2